Listed below are T cell receptor beta chains from one sample, sequenced in a study of T cells in Graves' hyperthyroidism and ophthalmopathy. TCRdb fed the multiplex PCR reads into MiXCR, producing one record per CDR3 protein. The sample comprises 370,000 or so distinct CDR3 sequences, 15% to 19% of which are singletons, and around 30% rests with the top ten. The sample comprised blood. The receptors stem from a woman between 18 and 30 years old with Graves' hyperthyroidism that later progressed to Graves' ophthalmopathy. CDR3s include the opening cysteine and the closing phenylalanine or tryptophan. The D gene is left open where the match is weak. Clone sizes are given selectively: once, few, many, or a class where the clone is expanded.

TRBD2 | NA | TRBJ2-7 | TRBV18 | TGTGCCAGCTCACTTTCCCGCGGGGGGAGGCGATTGGACGAGCAGTACTTC | CASSLSRGGRRLDEQYF
TRBD1 | many | TRBJ1-2 | TRBV28 | TGTGCCAGCAGTTCCGGGACAGGAGGACCCCATGGCTACACCTTC | CASSSGTGGPHGYTF
TRBD1 | few | TRBJ1-3 | TRBV7-9 | TGTGCCACCTCTCCGGACAGGCAGTTAGCCATATATTTT | CATSPDRQLAIYF
NA | NA | TRBJ1-3 | TRBV5-1 | TGCGCCAGCAGCTTAGGACGAAGCTCTGGAAACACCATATATTTT | CASSLGRSSGNTIYF
NA | few | TRBJ2-3 | TRBV29-1 | TGCAGCGTTGAAACCCCCGCAGGGACCACAGATACGCAGTATTTT | CSVETPAGTTDTQYF
NA | once | TRBJ2-7 | TRBV7-9 | TGTGCCAGCAGCTCCGGGGACGGACTCTACGAGCAGTACTTC | CASSSGDGLYEQYF
TRBD1 | many | TRBJ2-7 | TRBV12-3/TRBV12-4 | TGTGCCAGCAGTTTGGGGACAGGGGGATACGAGCAGTACTTC | CASSLGTGGYEQYF
TRBD1 | many | TRBJ2-7 | TRBV3-1 | TGTGCCAGCAGCTCACCTGACAGGGTCTACGAGCAGTACTTC | CASSSPDRVYEQYF
NA | many | TRBJ2-3 | TRBV2 | TGTGCCAGCAGGAATCAGGTGACCAAAACGCAGTATTTT | CASRNQVTKTQYF
NA | NA | TRBJ2-1 | TRBV2 | TGTACCAGCGGTGTAACGGGTGAGCAGTTCTTC | CTSGVTGEQFF
NA | many | TRBJ1-2 | TRBV7-2 | TGTGCCAGCAGCTCCAACACGGCCCAGACTGGCTACACCTTC | CASSSNTAQTGYTF
NA | many | TRBJ2-3 | TRBV20-1 | TGCAGTGCTACAGACCGTGAAGATACGCAGTATTTT | CSATDREDTQYF
NA | few | TRBJ2-3 | TRBV9 | TGTGCCAGCAGCGTCGATCCGGGGCGAGCGGATACGCAGTATTTT | CASSVDPGRADTQYF
NA | many | TRBJ2-1 | TRBV7-2 | TGTGCCAGCAGCTTATTTAGTGAGCAGTTCTTC | CASSLFSEQFF
TRBD1 | NA | TRBJ1-3 | TRBV9 | TGTGCCAGCAGCGTAGCCCCCCTGACAGGGAAAGGAAACACCATATATTTT | CASSVAPLTGKGNTIYF
TRBD2 | NA | TRBJ2-1 | TRBV7-2 | TGTGCCATCGAGCGGGAGGGCCCCCGGAACAATGAGCAGTTCTTC | CAIEREGPRNNEQFF
NA | NA | TRBJ1-3 | TRBV6-5 | TGTGCCAGCAGTTACTCGATGTCTGGAAACACCATATATTTT | CASSYSMSGNTIYF
TRBD2 | NA | TRBJ2-3 | TRBV10-2 | TGCGCCAGCAGGCGCGGGAGTGTATCAGATACGCAGTATTTT | CASRRGSVSDTQYF
TRBD1 | many | TRBJ2-7 | TRBV12-3/TRBV12-4 | TGTGCCAGCAGGGGGGACAGGGGACTCTACGAGCAGTACTTC | CASRGDRGLYEQYF
TRBD1 | NA | TRBJ2-5 | TRBV6-1 | TGTGCCAGCAGTCGTCTACAGGGGGCGAACCAAGAGACCCAGTACTTC | CASSRLQGANQETQYF
TRBD2 | many | TRBJ2-5 | TRBV28 | TGTGCCAGCAGTTTTCCGGGACTAGCGGGGAAACAAGAGACCCAGTACTTC | CASSFPGLAGKQETQYF
NA | NA | TRBJ1-3 | TRBV19 | TGTGCCAGTAGTATCCTCGGGACACCAGTTGGAAACACCATATATTTT | CASSILGTPVGNTIYF
NA | many | TRBJ1-6 | TRBV6-1 | TGTGCCAGCAGGGGCAATTCACCCCTCCACTTT | CASRGNSPLHF
NA | NA | TRBJ2-1 | TRBV20-1 | TGCAGTGCTAGAGATCTGCGGGATTCCTACAATGAGCAGTTCTTC | CSARDLRDSYNEQFF
TRBD1 | once | TRBJ2-6 | TRBV18 | TGTGCCAGCTCACCCCAATCGACAGGGACTGGGGCCAACGTCCTGACTTTC | CASSPQSTGTGANVLTF
NA | many | TRBJ1-2 | TRBV12-3/TRBV12-4 | TGTGCCAGCAGTTCTGCGAGTCGGGGTTTCCATGGCTACACCTTC | CASSSASRGFHGYTF
NA | many | TRBJ2-7 | TRBV10-3 | TGTGCCATCAGTGAATCCCACCTTGAGACAGTGGGGAGCTCCTACGAGCAGTACTTC | CAISESHLETVGSSYEQYF
NA | many | TRBJ2-6 | TRBV2 | TGTGCCAGCCAGCTCATGAGCTCTGGGGCCAACGTCCTGACTTTC | CASQLMSSGANVLTF
NA | NA | TRBJ2-5 | TRBV3-1 | TGTGCCAGCAGCCAAGAACCCCCCCGGGTCACACAAGAGACCCAGTACTTC | CASSQEPPRVTQETQYF
NA | many | TRBJ1-2 | TRBV28 | TGTGCCAGCAGTTTAGGGGGCGACAACTATGGCTACACCTTC | CASSLGGDNYGYTF
NA | many | TRBJ1-1 | TRBV11-2 | TGTGCCAGCAGCCCGAATAGGGGAAACACTGAAGCTTTCTTT | CASSPNRGNTEAFF
NA | NA | TRBJ2-7 | TRBV12-3/TRBV12-4 | TGTGCCAGCTCATCCTCACTAGGCAGAGTCTACGAGCAGTACTTC | CASSSSLGRVYEQYF
TRBD1 | NA | TRBJ1-3 | TRBV3-1 | TGTGCCAGCAGTCTGGACAGGACAAGAAACACCATATATTTT | CASSLDRTRNTIYF
TRBD2 | NA | TRBJ2-7 | TRBV27 | TGTGCCAGCAGTCCAAGGGGGACTAGCCCCTACGAGCAGTACTTC | CASSPRGTSPYEQYF
NA | many | TRBJ1-5 | TRBV19 | TGTGCCAGCAGTTGGGGATATGGCAATCAGCCCCAGCATTTT | CASSWGYGNQPQHF
NA | few | TRBJ1-2 | TRBV9 | TGTGCCAGCAGCCCAGCGGCCCCCGGAGATGGCTACACCTTC | CASSPAAPGDGYTF
TRBD2 | few | TRBJ2-1 | TRBV7-2 | TGTGCCAGCAGCTTAACTAGCGGGAGGGGGCATGAGCAGTTCTTC | CASSLTSGRGHEQFF
TRBD1 | NA | TRBJ2-1 | TRBV18 | TGTGCCAGCTCGCGAGAGACAGGGATTCTTTTCAATGAGCAGTTCTTC | CASSRETGILFNEQFF
TRBD1 | many | TRBJ1-4 | TRBV28 | TGTGCCAGCAGTCCATGGGACAGGTCTGAAAAACTGTTTTTT | CASSPWDRSEKLFF
TRBD2 | many | TRBJ2-7 | TRBV27 | TGTGCCAGCAGCCTACTAGCGGGAGTGAGGTACGAGCAGTACTTC | CASSLLAGVRYEQYF
TRBD1 | NA | TRBJ1-2 | TRBV5-1 | TGCGCCAGCAGCTTCACAGGGGGCGCAAACGGCTACACCTTC | CASSFTGGANGYTF
TRBD2 | many | TRBJ2-5 | TRBV7-8 | TGTGCCAGCAGACCCACCCCGGGGGGGCGAAGTAAGACCCAGTACTTC | CASRPTPGGRSKTQYF
NA | few | TRBJ1-1 | TRBV9 | TGTGCCAGCAGCGTAGACCCGACCCGCCTGAACACTGAAGCTTTCTTT | CASSVDPTRLNTEAFF
NA | NA | TRBJ2-6 | TRBV6-1 | TGTGCCAGCACTAGAGATTTATCCTCTGGGGCCAACGTCCTGACTTTC | CASTRDLSSGANVLTF
NA | many | TRBJ1-6 | TRBV5-1 | TGCGCCAGCAGCTATGAACAGGGTATTTCACCCCTCCACTTT | CASSYEQGISPLHF
TRBD1 | many | TRBJ1-2 | TRBV2 | TGTGCCAGCAGTAGGGACAGGGCCGACTACTATGGCTACACCTTC | CASSRDRADYYGYTF
TRBD2 | NA | TRBJ2-3 | TRBV7-8 | TGTGCCAGCAGCCTAGACGAGAATAGCGGGAAGATGGATACGCAGTATTTT | CASSLDENSGKMDTQYF
NA | NA | TRBJ2-1 | TRBV4-3 | TGCGCCAGCAGCCTTAGACAAAAATCCTACAATGAGCAGTTCTTC | CASSLRQKSYNEQFF
NA | many | TRBJ1-1 | TRBV28 | TGTGCCAGCAGTTTAAGCCAGGGTGTCACTGAAGCTTTCTTT | CASSLSQGVTEAFF
NA | many | TRBJ2-1 | TRBV20-1 | TGCAGTGCTAGAGATTCCCCCCATGAGCAGTTCTTC | CSARDSPHEQFF
NA | NA | TRBJ1-4 | TRBV19 | TGTGCCAGTGCGACAGTTTTTGCTGAAAAACTGTTTTTT | CASATVFAEKLFF
NA | few | TRBJ1-6 | TRBV2 | TGTGCCAGCAGTGGGGGGGGACGCCGGGATAATTCACCCCTCCACTTT | CASSGGGRRDNSPLHF
NA | NA | TRBJ2-1 | TRBV5-1 | TGCGCCAGCAGCCTAGGGGGAGCGGGGTACAATGAGCAGTTCTTC | CASSLGGAGYNEQFF
TRBD2 | many | TRBJ2-5 | TRBV7-2 | TGTGCCAGTGGGAGACTAGCACAAGAGACCCAGTACTTC | CASGRLAQETQYF
TRBD1 | few | TRBJ2-2 | TRBV7-9 | TGTGCCAGCAGCTCTACAGGGGGCGCCACCGGGGAGCTGTTTTTT | CASSSTGGATGELFF
TRBD1 | NA | TRBJ1-3 | TRBV13 | TGTGCCAGCAGCGTTGGGGACAGCTCTGGAAACACCATATATTTT | CASSVGDSSGNTIYF
NA | many | TRBJ2-7 | TRBV10-3 | TGTGCCATCAGTGGTGCAGAGTACGAGCAGTACTTC | CAISGAEYEQYF
TRBD2 | few | TRBJ2-2 | TRBV27 | TGTGCCAGCAGCCATGCACAGGTGGGAGGGGCCGGGGAGCTGTTTTTT | CASSHAQVGGAGELFF
TRBD1 | many | TRBJ1-1 | TRBV30 | TGTGCCTGGACCAGGGGGCTGAGCACTGAAGCTTTCTTT | CAWTRGLSTEAFF